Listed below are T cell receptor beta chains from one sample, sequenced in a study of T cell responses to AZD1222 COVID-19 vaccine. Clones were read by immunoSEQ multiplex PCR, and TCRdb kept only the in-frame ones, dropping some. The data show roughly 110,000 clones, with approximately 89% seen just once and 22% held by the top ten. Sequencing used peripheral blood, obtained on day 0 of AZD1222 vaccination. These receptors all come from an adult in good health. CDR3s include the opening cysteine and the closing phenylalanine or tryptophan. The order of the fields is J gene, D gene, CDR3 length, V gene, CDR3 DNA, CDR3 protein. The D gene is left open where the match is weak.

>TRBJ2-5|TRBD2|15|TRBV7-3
TGTGCCAGCAGCTTACTTGGGGGGGTCCAAGAGACCCAGTACTTC
CASSLLGGVQETQYF
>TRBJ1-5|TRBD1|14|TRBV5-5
TGTGCCAGCAGCTTCGGACAGGGCAATCAGCCCCAGCATTTT
CASSFGQGNQPQHF
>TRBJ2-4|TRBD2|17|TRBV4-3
TGCGCCAGCAGCCAAGACGCAGGCCGGGGGGGACAAAACATTCAGTACTTC
CASSQDAGRGGQNIQYF
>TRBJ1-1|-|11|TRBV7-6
TGTGCCAGCAGCACATACACTGAAGCTTTCTTT
CASSTYTEAFF
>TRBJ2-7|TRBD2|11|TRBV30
TGTGCCTGGGGACTAGCTCCCGAGCAGTACTTC
CAWGLAPEQYF
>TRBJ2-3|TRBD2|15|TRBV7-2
TGTGCCAGCAGCTCAAGACTAGCTTCCACAGATACGCAGTATTTT
CASSSRLASTDTQYF
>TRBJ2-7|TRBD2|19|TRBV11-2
TGTGCCAGCAGCTTAGATTGGGGGGCTAGCGGGGTTAGCTCCTACGAGCAGTACTTC
CASSLDWGASGVSSYEQYF
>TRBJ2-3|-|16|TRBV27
TGTGCCAGCAGTTTAAGAGGGGTCCGTGATTCTGATACGCAGTATTTT
CASSLRGVRDSDTQYF
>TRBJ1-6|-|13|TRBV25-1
TGTGCCAGCAGACAGGCTGGGAATTCACCCCTCCACTTT
CASRQAGNSPLHF
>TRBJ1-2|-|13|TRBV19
TGTGCCAGTAGTATAGCGGCCTCGGGTGGCTACACCTTC
CASSIAASGGYTF